This is a list of T cell receptor beta chains from one sample in a study of human T cells and chemical hapten exposure. TCRdb passed the RACE reads through MiXCR, listing each CDR3 protein once. This sample has some 100,000 distinct CDR3 sequences, with roughly a tenth found just once. The source was whole blood, collected in connection with sensitization to the hapten diphenylcyclopropenone (DPC). Receptor source: a woman aged 40 to 50 with alopecia areata. Some clones in this sample may be carry-over from other donors' samples. Both conserved end residues are part of each CDR3. D genes are given only for firm matches. Expanded clones get a size class; other rows say once, few or many, or leave the size out.

D	V	J	size	DNA	CDR3
TRBD2	TRBV18	TRBJ2-7	many	TGTGCCAGCTCACCAAGCAGACTAGCGGCTTCCTCCTACGAGCAGTACTTC	CASSPSRLAASSYEQYF
NA	TRBV7-9	TRBJ2-1	many	TGTGCCAGCAGCTTAGGGCTAAGCTCGAATGAGCAGTTCTTC	CASSLGLSSNEQFF
TRBD1	TRBV9	TRBJ2-7	many	TGTGCCAGCAGCGAGACGGGACAGGGAAGGGTGCAGTACTTC	CASSETGQGRVQYF
NA	TRBV29-1	TRBJ2-2	NA	TGCAGCGCCTCCAACGCCCGGGCCGGGGAGCTGTTTTTT	CSASNARAGELFF
NA	TRBV14	TRBJ2-3	few	TGTGCCAGCAGCCAAGATATTGCAGGGGAAGATACGCAGTATTTT	CASSQDIAGEDTQYF
NA	TRBV3-1	TRBJ1-2	many	TGTGCCAGCAGTCGGACAGACTATGGCTACACCTTC	CASSRTDYGYTF
NA	TRBV29-1	TRBJ2-5	many	TGCAGCGTTTATTTTTTCCCAGAGACCCAGTACTTC	CSVYFFPETQYF
NA	TRBV7-2	TRBJ1-1	few	TGTGCCAGCAGCTTAGCCAGGGGTGCTGAAGCTTTCTTT	CASSLARGAEAFF
NA	TRBV25-1	TRBJ2-7	few	TGTGCCAGCCCCAATAGCCCGTATTCCTACGAGCAGTACTTC	CASPNSPYSYEQYF
NA	TRBV14	TRBJ1-1	NA	TGTGCCAGCAGCCCCGTCGGGGGAGGGAACACTGAAGCTTTCTTT	CASSPVGGGNTEAFF
TRBD1	TRBV20-1	TRBJ2-1	NA	TGCAGTGCTAGAGGACAGGGGGCGCGGTATGAGCAGTTCTTC	CSARGQGARYEQFF
TRBD2	TRBV7-9	TRBJ2-1	NA	TGTGCCAGCAGCTTATTAATCGGGGGGTACAATGAGCAGTTCTTC	CASSLLIGGYNEQFF
NA	TRBV5-6	TRBJ1-1	many	TGTGCCAGCAGCGTCAGGACAACCTCAACAAGGAACACTGAAGCTTTCTTT	CASSVRTTSTRNTEAFF
NA	TRBV6-1	TRBJ2-1	NA	TGTGCCAGCACAAGGGCCCTCAATGAGCAGTTCTTC	CASTRALNEQFF
NA	TRBV4-3	TRBJ1-3	NA	TGCGCCAGCAGCCAAGGAAGCACGGGGTCTGGAAACACCATATATTTT	CASSQGSTGSGNTIYF
NA	TRBV18	TRBJ1-2	many	TGTGCCAGCTCACCAGAAAGGGCTGTTGGCTATGGCTACACCTTC	CASSPERAVGYGYTF
NA	TRBV18	TRBJ2-7	NA	TGTGCCAGCTCACCGACGGGCCAGACCTACGAGCAGTACTTC	CASSPTGQTYEQYF
NA	TRBV4-1	TRBJ2-5	many	TGCGCCAGCAGCCAAGTTCGTGGGGAAGAGACCCAGTACTTC	CASSQVRGEETQYF
NA	TRBV12-3/TRBV12-4	TRBJ2-5	few	TGTGCCAGCAGTGCCGCAGGGAGAGAGACCCAGTACTTC	CASSAAGRETQYF
NA	TRBV4-1	TRBJ2-5	NA	TGCGCCAGCAGCCAAGACGTAGGGGCGCCGGGGACCCAGTACTTC	CASSQDVGAPGTQYF